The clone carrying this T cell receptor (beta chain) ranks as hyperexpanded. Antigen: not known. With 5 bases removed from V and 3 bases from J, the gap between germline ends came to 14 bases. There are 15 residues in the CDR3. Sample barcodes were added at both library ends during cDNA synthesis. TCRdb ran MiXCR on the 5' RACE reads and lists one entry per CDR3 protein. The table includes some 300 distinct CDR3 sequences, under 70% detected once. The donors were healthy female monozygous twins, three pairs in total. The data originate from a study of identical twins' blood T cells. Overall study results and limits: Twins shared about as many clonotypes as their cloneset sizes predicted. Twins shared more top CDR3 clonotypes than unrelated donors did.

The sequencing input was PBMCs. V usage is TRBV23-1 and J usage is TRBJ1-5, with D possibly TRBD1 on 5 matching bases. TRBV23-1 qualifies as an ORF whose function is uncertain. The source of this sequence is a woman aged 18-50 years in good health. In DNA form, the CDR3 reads TGCGCCAGCAGTATAATGGGGGGACTCAATCAGCCCCAGCATTTT. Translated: CASSIMGGLNQPQHF.